This T cell receptor beta chain was identified during a study of PD-1 blockade in classical Hodgkin lymphoma. In the study overall: Nivolumab was administered to patients intravenously at 3 mg/kg every 2 weeks.

Study conclusions and caveats: Diversity similar to that of newly diagnosed patients was seen at baseline in complete responders. Some patients started nivolumab under 1 year after ASCT, and they were excluded.

As for this clone: What it recognizes is unknown.

Time point meaning: cycle 4 day 1 (C4D1), after five to seven weeks of nivolumab. Every single patient, without exception, relapsed after autologous stem cell transplantation, and brentuximab vedotin exposure varied. TCRdb's copy holds only in-frame clones and misses some; the assay was immunoSEQ multiplex PCR. The data hold roughly 100,000 clones, with 78% observed a single time. The sequences come from peripheral blood mononuclear cells (PBMCs), collected before the fourth cycle of nivolumab. The receptor's source is a human donor with classical Hodgkin lymphoma.

CDR3: CASSWLAGGGYEQYF. The CDR3 region has the DNA TGTGCCAGCAGCTGGTTAGCGGGAGGAGGCTACGAGCAGTACTTC. The chain couples TRBV6-5 to TRBJ2-7; 10 positions agree with TRBD2. CDR1 and CDR2 from the germline V gene are MNHEY and SVGAGI. V trimming: 6 bases; J trimming: 3 bases; junction bases outside the gene matches: 8. The CDR3 totals 15 residues.